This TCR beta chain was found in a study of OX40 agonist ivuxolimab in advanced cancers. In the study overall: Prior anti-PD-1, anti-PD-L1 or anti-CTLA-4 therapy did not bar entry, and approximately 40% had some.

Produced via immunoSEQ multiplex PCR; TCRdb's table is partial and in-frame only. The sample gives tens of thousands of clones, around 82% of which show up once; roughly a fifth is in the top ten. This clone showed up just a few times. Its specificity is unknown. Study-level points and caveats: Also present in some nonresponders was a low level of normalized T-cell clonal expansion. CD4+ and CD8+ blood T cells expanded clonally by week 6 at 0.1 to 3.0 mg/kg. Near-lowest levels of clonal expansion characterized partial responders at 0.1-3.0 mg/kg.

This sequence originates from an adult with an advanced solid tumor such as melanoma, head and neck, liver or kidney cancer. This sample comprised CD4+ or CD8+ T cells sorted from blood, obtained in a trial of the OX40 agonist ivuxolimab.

This CDR3 is CASSDGTSYEQYF. CDR3 bases: TGTGCCAGCAGCGACGGGACTAGCTACGAGCAGTACTTC. The chain joins TRBV9 to TRBJ2-7; 8 bases are a match to TRBD2. This CDR3 region has 13 residues. Germline CDR1 SGDLS, CDR2 YYNGEE. Germline trimming cut 3 bases from V and 3 bases from J; bases unmatched to any gene: 2.